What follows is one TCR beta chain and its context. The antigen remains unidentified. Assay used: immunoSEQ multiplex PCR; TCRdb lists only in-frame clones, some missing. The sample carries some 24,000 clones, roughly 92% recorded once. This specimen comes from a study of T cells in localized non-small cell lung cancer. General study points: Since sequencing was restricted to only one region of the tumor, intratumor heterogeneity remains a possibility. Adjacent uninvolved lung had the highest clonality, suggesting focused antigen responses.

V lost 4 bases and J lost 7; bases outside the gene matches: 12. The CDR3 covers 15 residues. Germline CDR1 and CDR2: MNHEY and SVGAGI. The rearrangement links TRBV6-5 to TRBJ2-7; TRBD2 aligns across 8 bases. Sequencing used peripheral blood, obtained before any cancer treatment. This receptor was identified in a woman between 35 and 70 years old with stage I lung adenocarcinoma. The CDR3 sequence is CASSSPKRELREQYF. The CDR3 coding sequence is TGTGCCAGCAGTTCCCCAAAGCGGGAGTTGCGAGAGCAGTACTTC.